One sample yielded the 10 T cell receptor beta chains listed below, sequenced in a study of PD-1 blockade in classical Hodgkin lymphoma (dated by TCRdb to 2020 to 2022). Explained via the paper, the time point label denotes: cycle 1 day 1 (C1D1), immediately before nivolumab initiation. Every trial patient had relapsed following autologous stem cell transplantation, and prior brentuximab vedotin exposure was what differed among cohorts A, B and C. A Miltenyi CD8+ T cell isolation kit was used for magnetic negative selection to purify CD8+ T cells from thawed PBMCs. Library method: the immunoSEQ multiplex PCR assay. In its TCRdb copy, this immuneACCESS table keeps in-frame sequences only and misses some clones. Where compared with another copy, unresolved V genes explain less than half of these, and the others have no known cause. The sample yields over 25,000 clones; about 91% were counted once. The ten most abundant clones make up roughly 6.2% of the sample.

The specimen comprised CD8+ T cells from blood, sampled at baseline. These TCRs come from a human donor with classical Hodgkin lymphoma.

The chain uses TRBV5-6 and TRBJ2-5; D remains ambiguous. Trimming left V 4 bases short and J 4 bases short, with 14 bases between. The CDR3 extends over 14 amino acids. In germline, CDR1 is SGHDT, CDR2 YYEEEE. CDR3 DNA sequence: TGTGCCAGCAGCACACGGTTATCCGGAGAGACCCAGTACTTC. This translates into CASSTRLSGETQYF.

V usage is TRBV18 and J usage is TRBJ1-1; 7 bases match TRBD1. Germline-derived CDR1 and CDR2 are KGHSH and LQKENI. Germline trimming cut 3 bases from V and 4 bases from J; bases unmatched to any gene: 5. This CDR3 comprises 14 residues. CDR3 protein: CASSPQTGPTEAFF. CDR3 DNA sequence: TGTGCCAGCTCACCTCAGACAGGGCCCACTGAAGCTTTCTTT.

This clone appeared once. The rearrangement uses TRBV28 and TRBJ2-3, with D perhaps TRBD1 or TRBD2 (7 bases each). The V end lost 2 bases, the J end lost 6 bases, and 18 bases lay between the germline ends. The CDR3 totals 16 residues. The germline V gene has CDR1 MDHEN and CDR2 SYDVKM. For the CDR3, the DNA is TGTGCCAGCAGTTTAAAGCAGGGGGAGGGTAGGGATACGCAGTATTTT. Translation gives CASSLKQGEGRDTQYF.

The chain recombines TRBV27 with TRBJ2-7, with a possible D match to TRBD2 (5 bases). Germline CDR1 MNHEY, CDR2 SMNVEV (reference sequence). CDR3 length: 15 amino acids. Trimming took off 5 bases at V and 0 bases at J, with 14 bases between the two ends. The CDR3 is CASSELAHSSYEQYF. CDR3 in DNA: TGTGCCAGCAGTGAATTAGCGCACAGCTCCTACGAGCAGTACTTC.

V is TRBV18 and J is TRBJ2-3; no clear D. Germline V gene lookup returns CDR1 KGHSH and CDR2 LQKENI. V was shortened by 3 bases and J by 0 bases, with 7 bases between the two germline ends. This CDR3 has 14 amino acids. CDR3 residues: CASSPRVSTDTQYF. The CDR3 DNA sequence: TGTGCCAGCTCACCTAGGGTCAGCACAGATACGCAGTATTTT. Complete variable domain (other parts from reference TRBV18 and TRBJ2-3): NAGVMQNPRHLVRRRGQEARLRCSPMKGHSHVYWYRQLPEEGLKFMVYLQKENIIDESGMPKERFSAEFPKEGPSILRIQQVVRGDSAAYFCASSPRVSTDTQYFGPGTRLTVL.

This clone was found once. The chain uses TRBV9 and TRBJ2-7; D perhaps matches TRBD2 (6 bases). The CDR3 is made up of 16 amino acids. CDR1 and CDR2 from the germline V gene are SGDLS and YYNGEE. The V gene lost 0 bases and the J gene lost 2 bases, with 15 bases spanning the gap. In nucleotides, the CDR3 is TGTGCCAGCAGCGTAGGTGTTAATCGGGGGACCTACGAGCAGTACTTC. Protein: CASSVGVNRGTYEQYF.

CDR3 in amino acids: CASSPVSGQEQETQYF. CDR3 coding DNA: TGTGCCAGCAGCCCCGTATCCGGACAGGAACAAGAGACCCAGTACTTC. The chain joins TRBV13 to TRBJ2-5; 7 nucleotides line up with TRBD1. Losses at the gene ends were 5 bases for V and 2 bases for J; bases not matched to a gene: 11. The CDR3 is 16 amino acids. Germline assignment: CDR1 PRHDT and CDR2 FYEKMQ (reference sequence).

The chain has TRBV7-2 and TRBJ2-2, with 8 bases fitting TRBD2. The CDR3 runs 16 residues. Germline CDR1 SGHTA, CDR2 FQGNSA. The ends lost 6 bases at V and 4 bases at J; junction bases unmatched: 10. In nucleotides, the CDR3 is TGTGCCAGCAGTACGGGAGCGGGAGTCTTCACCGGGGAGCTGTTTTTT. Translation: CASSTGAGVFTGELFF.

This clone was seen just once. This chain uses TRBV30 with TRBJ1-5; the D is unclear. Germline-derived CDR1 and CDR2 are GTSNPN and SVGIG (reference sequence). Trimming left V 1 base short and J 1 base short, with 2 bases between. This CDR3 spans 12 amino acids. The CDR3 region is CAWSGSNQPQHF. DNA for the CDR3: TGTGCCTGGAGTGGGAGCAATCAGCCCCAGCATTTT.

The chain has TRBV6-6 and TRBJ2-7, with TRBD1 identical over 7 bases. The V gene's germline CDR1 is MNHNY and CDR2 SVGAGI (reference sequence). The CDR3 length is 11 residues. J was trimmed by 6 bases and V by 8 bases; bases with no gene match: 4. CDR3 loop: CASGTGAEQYF. The CDR3 region has the DNA TGTGCCAGCGGCACAGGGGCCGAGCAGTACTTC.